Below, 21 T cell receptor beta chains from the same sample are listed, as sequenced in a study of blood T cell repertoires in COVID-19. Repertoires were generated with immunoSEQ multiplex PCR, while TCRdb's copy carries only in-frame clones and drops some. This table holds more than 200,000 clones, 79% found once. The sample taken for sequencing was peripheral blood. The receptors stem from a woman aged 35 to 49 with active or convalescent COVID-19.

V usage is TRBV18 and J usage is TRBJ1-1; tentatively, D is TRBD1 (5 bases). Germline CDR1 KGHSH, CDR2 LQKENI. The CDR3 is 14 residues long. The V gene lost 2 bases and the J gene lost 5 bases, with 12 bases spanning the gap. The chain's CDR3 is CASSPFKAGTEAFF. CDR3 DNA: TGTGCCAGCTCACCATTTAAAGCAGGGACTGAAGCTTTCTTT.

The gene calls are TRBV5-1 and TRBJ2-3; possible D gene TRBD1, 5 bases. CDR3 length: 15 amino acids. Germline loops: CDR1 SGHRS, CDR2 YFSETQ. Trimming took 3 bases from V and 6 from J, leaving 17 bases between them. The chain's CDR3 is CASSSNPGAGDTQYF. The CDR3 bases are TGCGCCAGCAGCTCCAATCCGGGCGCAGGGGATACGCAGTATTTT.

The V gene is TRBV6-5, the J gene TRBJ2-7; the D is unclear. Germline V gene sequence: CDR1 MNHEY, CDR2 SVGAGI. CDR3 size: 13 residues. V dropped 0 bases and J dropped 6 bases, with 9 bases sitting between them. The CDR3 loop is CASSYSTGSEQYF. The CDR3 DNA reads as TGTGCCAGCAGTTACTCGACGGGTTCCGAGCAGTACTTC.

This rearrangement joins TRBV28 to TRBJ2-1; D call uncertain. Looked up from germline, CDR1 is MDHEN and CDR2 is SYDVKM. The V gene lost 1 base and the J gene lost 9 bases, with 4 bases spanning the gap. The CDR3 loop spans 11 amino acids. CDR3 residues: CASSLSREQFF. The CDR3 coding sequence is TGTGCCAGCAGTTTATCCCGTGAGCAGTTCTTC. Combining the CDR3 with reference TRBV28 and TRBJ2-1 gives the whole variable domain DVKVTQSSRYLVKRTGEKVFLECVQDMDHENMFWYRQDPGLGLRLIYFSYDVKMKEKGDIPEGYSVSREKKERFSLILESASTNQTSMYLCASSLSREQFFGPGTRLTVL.

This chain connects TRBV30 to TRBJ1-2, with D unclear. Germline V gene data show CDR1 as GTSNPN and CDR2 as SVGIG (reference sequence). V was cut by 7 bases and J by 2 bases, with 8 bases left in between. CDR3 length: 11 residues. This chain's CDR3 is CAFTPNYGYTF. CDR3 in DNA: TGTGCCTTTACACCGAACTATGGCTACACCTTC.

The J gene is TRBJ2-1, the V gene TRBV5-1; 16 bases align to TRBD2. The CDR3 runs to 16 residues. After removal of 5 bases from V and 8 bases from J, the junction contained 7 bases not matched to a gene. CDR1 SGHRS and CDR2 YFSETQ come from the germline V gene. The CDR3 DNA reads TGCGCCAGCAGACCCGGGACTAGCGGGGGGGTCCATGAGCAGTTCTTC. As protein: CASRPGTSGGVHEQFF.

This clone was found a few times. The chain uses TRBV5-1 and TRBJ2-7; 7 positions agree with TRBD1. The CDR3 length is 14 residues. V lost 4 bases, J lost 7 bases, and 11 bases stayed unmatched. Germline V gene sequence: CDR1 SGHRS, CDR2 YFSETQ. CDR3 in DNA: TGCGCCAGCAGCCCCCGGGACAGTTTTAGTGAGCAGTACTTC. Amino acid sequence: CASSPRDSFSEQYF.

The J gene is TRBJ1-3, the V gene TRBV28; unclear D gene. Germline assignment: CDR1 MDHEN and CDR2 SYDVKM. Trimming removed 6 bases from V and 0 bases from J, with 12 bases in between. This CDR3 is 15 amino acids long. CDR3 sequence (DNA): TGTGCCAGCAGACCTGACAAGCTCTCTGGAAACACCATATATTTT. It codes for CASRPDKLSGNTIYF.

The CDR3 region is CASSPVGTSGETQYF. The DNA of the CDR3 is TGTGCCAGCTCCCCTGTGGGGACTAGCGGAGAGACCCAGTACTTC. V gene TRBV18 combines with J gene TRBJ2-5; 11 bases are a match to TRBD2. CDR3 length: 15 residues. The germline V gene has CDR1 KGHSH and CDR2 LQKENI. V was pared by 6 bases and J by 4 bases, with 7 bases of the junction left unmatched. The full variable domain, its missing parts supplied by reference TRBV18 and TRBJ2-5, is NAGVMQNPRHLVRRRGQEARLRCSPMKGHSHVYWYRQLPEEGLKFMVYLQKENIIDESGMPKERFSAEFPKEGPSILRIQQVVRGDSAAYFCASSPVGTSGETQYFGPGTRLLVL.

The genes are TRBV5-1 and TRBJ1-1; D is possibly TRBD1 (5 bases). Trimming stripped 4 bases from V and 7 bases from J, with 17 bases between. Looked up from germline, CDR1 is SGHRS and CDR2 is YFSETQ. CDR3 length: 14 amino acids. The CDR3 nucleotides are TGCGCCAGCAGCCCCCTGAAAGGGGCCAATGAAGCTTTCTTT. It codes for CASSPLKGANEAFF.

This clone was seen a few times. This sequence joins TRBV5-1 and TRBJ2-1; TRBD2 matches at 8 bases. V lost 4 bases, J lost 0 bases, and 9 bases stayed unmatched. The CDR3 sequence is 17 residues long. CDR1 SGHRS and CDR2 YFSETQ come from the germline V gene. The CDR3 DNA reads TGCGCCAGCAGCCGGACGGGAGGACTAGCCTCCTACAATGAGCAGTTCTTC. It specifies CASSRTGGLASYNEQFF.

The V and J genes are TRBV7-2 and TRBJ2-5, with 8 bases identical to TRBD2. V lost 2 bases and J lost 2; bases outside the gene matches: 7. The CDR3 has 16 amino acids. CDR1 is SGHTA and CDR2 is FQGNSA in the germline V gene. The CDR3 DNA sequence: TGTGCCAGCAGCTTATCGGGGGGGGCGAGGCAAGAGACCCAGTACTTC. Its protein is CASSLSGGARQETQYF.

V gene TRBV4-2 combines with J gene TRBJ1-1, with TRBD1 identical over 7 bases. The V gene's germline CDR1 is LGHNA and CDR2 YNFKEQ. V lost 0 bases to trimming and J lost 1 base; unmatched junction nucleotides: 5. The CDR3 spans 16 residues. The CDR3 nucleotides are TGTGCCAGCAGCCAAGAATCCTCAGGGGGGAACACTGAAGCTTTCTTT. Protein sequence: CASSQESSGGNTEAFF.

Written as DNA, the CDR3 is TGTGCCAGCAGCCTGGGGGCAGACTACTTTGGAAACACCATATATTTT. Its protein product is CASSLGADYFGNTIYF. This chain joins TRBV3-1 (or the pseudogene TRBV3-2) and TRBJ1-3, with TRBD1 as a possible D gene (6 bases). V was pared by 4 bases and J by 3 bases, with 16 bases between. Germline V lookup: CDR1 LGHDT, CDR2 YNNKEL (reference sequence). This CDR3 spans 16 amino acids.

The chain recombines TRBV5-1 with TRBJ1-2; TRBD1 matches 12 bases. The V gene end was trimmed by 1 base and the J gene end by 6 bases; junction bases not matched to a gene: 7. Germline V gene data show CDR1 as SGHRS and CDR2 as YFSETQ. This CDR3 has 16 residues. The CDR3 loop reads CASSLKGQGAIHGYTF. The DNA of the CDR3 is TGCGCCAGCAGCTTGAAGGGACAGGGGGCAATACATGGCTACACCTTC.

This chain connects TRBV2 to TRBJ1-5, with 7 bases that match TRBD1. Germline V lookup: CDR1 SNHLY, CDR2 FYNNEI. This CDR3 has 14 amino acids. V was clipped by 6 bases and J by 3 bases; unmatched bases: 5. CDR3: CASRDRNSNQPQHF. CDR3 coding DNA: TGTGCCAGCAGGGACAGGAATTCCAATCAGCCCCAGCATTTT.

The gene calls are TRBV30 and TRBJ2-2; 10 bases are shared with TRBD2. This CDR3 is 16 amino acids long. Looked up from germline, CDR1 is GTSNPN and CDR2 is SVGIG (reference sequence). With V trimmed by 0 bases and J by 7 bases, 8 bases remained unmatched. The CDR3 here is CAWSVTAGGPGGELFF. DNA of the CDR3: TGTGCCTGGAGTGTAACAGCGGGGGGGCCCGGCGGGGAGCTGTTTTTT. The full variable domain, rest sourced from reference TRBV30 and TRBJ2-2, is SQTIHQWPATLVQPVGSPLSLECTVEGTSNPNLYWYRQAAGRGLQLLFYSVGIGQISSEVPQNLSASRPQDRQFILSSKKLLLSDSGFYLCAWSVTAGGPGGELFFGEGSRLTVL.

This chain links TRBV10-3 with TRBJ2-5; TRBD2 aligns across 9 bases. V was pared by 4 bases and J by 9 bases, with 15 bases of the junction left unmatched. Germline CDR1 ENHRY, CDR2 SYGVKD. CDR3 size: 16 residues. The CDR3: CAISVMASGAEGAQYF. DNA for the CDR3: TGTGCCATCAGTGTAATGGCTAGCGGGGCCGAGGGGGCCCAGTACTTC.

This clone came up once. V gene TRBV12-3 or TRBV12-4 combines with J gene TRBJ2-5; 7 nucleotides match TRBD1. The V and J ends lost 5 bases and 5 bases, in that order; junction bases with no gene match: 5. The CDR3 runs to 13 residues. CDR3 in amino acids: CASSRDRKETQYF. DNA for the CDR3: TGTGCCAGCAGTAGGGACAGAAAGGAGACCCAGTACTTC.

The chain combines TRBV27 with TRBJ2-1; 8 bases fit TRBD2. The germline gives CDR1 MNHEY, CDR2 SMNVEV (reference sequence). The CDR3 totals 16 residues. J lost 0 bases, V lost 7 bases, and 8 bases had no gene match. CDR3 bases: TGTGCCAGCAAGATCGAGCGGGGGTCCTCCTACAATGAGCAGTTCTTC. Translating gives CASKIERGSSYNEQFF.

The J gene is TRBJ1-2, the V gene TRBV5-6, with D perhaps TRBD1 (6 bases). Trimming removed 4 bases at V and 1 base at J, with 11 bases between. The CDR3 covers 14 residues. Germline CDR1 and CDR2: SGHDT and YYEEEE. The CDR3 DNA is TGTGCCAGCAGCCCAGGACAGATTAACTATGGCTACACCTTC. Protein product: CASSPGQINYGYTF. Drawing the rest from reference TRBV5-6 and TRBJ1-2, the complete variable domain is DAGVTQSPTHLIKTRGQQVTLRCSPKSGHDTVSWYQQALGQGPQFIFQYYEEEERQRGNFPDRFSGHQFPNYSSELNVNALLLGDSALYLCASSPGQINYGYTFGSGTRLTVV.